This is a list of T cell receptor beta chains from one sample in a study of cytomegalovirus exposure and HLA in healthy donors. Produced via immunoSEQ multiplex PCR; TCRdb's table is partial and in-frame only. This table holds around 160,000 clones, roughly 83% found once. The sample consisted of PBMCs. The origin of the receptors is a young woman in good health and CMV-seronegative. Each CDR3 is given with its conserved first and last residue. A D gene is named only where the DNA matches it firmly. Not all rows give a size; the values are once, few, many and, for expanded clones, a class.

j_call: TRBJ1-1; cdr3_length: 15; v_call: TRBV6-1; clone_size: NA; d_call: NA; cdr3_nt: TGTGCCAGCATTCGAGGGGGGGGGCTTAGCACTGAAGCTTTCTTT; cdr3_aa: CASIRGGGLSTEAFF
j_call: TRBJ1-3; cdr3_length: 16; v_call: TRBV7-2; clone_size: once; d_call: TRBD1; cdr3_nt: TGTGCCAGCAGCTTGACAGGGTCGTACTCTGGAAACACCATATATTTT; cdr3_aa: CASSLTGSYSGNTIYF
j_call: TRBJ1-3; cdr3_length: 15; v_call: TRBV7-8; clone_size: once; d_call: TRBD1; cdr3_nt: TGTGCCAGCAGCCACGCCGGGACAGCTGGAAACACCATATATTTT; cdr3_aa: CASSHAGTAGNTIYF
j_call: TRBJ1-2; cdr3_length: 16; v_call: TRBV7-9; clone_size: NA; d_call: NA; cdr3_nt: TGTGCCAGCAGCTTAGGGGCCTCCGGGGTAATCTATGGCTACACCTTC; cdr3_aa: CASSLGASGVIYGYTF
j_call: TRBJ1-2; cdr3_length: 14; v_call: TRBV5-1; clone_size: NA; d_call: NA; cdr3_nt: TGCGCCAGCAGCTTATCACAGACCCCTGATGGCTACACCTTC; cdr3_aa: CASSLSQTPDGYTF
j_call: TRBJ2-1; cdr3_length: 15; v_call: TRBV9; clone_size: NA; d_call: TRBD2; cdr3_nt: TGTGCCAGCAGCGTATGGGCTAGCGGGGGTCCTGAGCAGTTCTTC; cdr3_aa: CASSVWASGGPEQFF
j_call: TRBJ2-7; cdr3_length: 15; v_call: TRBV2; clone_size: NA; d_call: TRBD2; cdr3_nt: TGTGCCAGCAATGACTGGACTAGAACTAACTACGAGCAGTACTTC; cdr3_aa: CASNDWTRTNYEQYF
j_call: TRBJ2-1; cdr3_length: 15; v_call: TRBV9; clone_size: NA; d_call: TRBD2; cdr3_nt: TGTGCCAGCGGCCAGTACGGGGGACTAACTAATGAGCAGTTCTTC; cdr3_aa: CASGQYGGLTNEQFF
j_call: TRBJ1-2; cdr3_length: 15; v_call: TRBV6-1; clone_size: NA; d_call: TRBD1; cdr3_nt: TGTGCCAGCAGTGATGGGACAGCCCCCTTCTATGGCTACACCTTC; cdr3_aa: CASSDGTAPFYGYTF
j_call: TRBJ1-2; cdr3_length: 15; v_call: TRBV5-1; clone_size: NA; d_call: NA; cdr3_nt: TGCGCCAGCAGCTTGCGACAGGCTACTAACTATGGCTACACCTTC; cdr3_aa: CASSLRQATNYGYTF
j_call: TRBJ2-2; cdr3_length: 16; v_call: TRBV19; clone_size: NA; d_call: NA; cdr3_nt: TGTGCCAGTAGTATTTGGGCAGCAATGAACACCGGGGAGCTGTTTTTT; cdr3_aa: CASSIWAAMNTGELFF
j_call: TRBJ2-7; cdr3_length: 14; v_call: TRBV19; clone_size: NA; d_call: TRBD1; cdr3_nt: TGTGCCAGTAGCGTAAGACAGGGTTTCTACGAGCAGTACTTC; cdr3_aa: CASSVRQGFYEQYF
j_call: TRBJ1-4; cdr3_length: 15; v_call: TRBV7-9; clone_size: NA; d_call: TRBD1; cdr3_nt: TGTGCCAGCAGCCTATCGACAGGGGTGAATGAAAAACTGTTTTTT; cdr3_aa: CASSLSTGVNEKLFF
j_call: TRBJ2-1; cdr3_length: 19; v_call: TRBV4-1; clone_size: NA; d_call: NA; cdr3_nt: TGCGCCAGCAGCCAAGACAGTAGGTCCCGGGGGTTCACCTACAATGAGCAGTTCTTC; cdr3_aa: CASSQDSRSRGFTYNEQFF
j_call: TRBJ1-1; cdr3_length: 15; v_call: TRBV11-3; clone_size: NA; d_call: NA; cdr3_nt: TGTGCCAGCAGCTTAGACTCCAGGGGAAACACTGAAGCTTTCTTT; cdr3_aa: CASSLDSRGNTEAFF
j_call: TRBJ1-2; cdr3_length: 12; v_call: TRBV19; clone_size: NA; d_call: NA; cdr3_nt: TGTGCCCTCCCCCAACAGAACTATGGCTACACCTTC; cdr3_aa: CALPQQNYGYTF
j_call: TRBJ1-1; cdr3_length: 15; v_call: TRBV10-3; clone_size: NA; d_call: NA; cdr3_nt: TGTGCCATCAGTGCAACGACAGACCTGAACACTGAAGCTTTCTTT; cdr3_aa: CAISATTDLNTEAFF
j_call: TRBJ1-5; cdr3_length: 16; v_call: TRBV6-6; clone_size: NA; d_call: TRBD1; cdr3_nt: TGTGCCAGCAGTTCCCCTGGACAGGGGGGCCGCCAGCCCCAGCATTTT; cdr3_aa: CASSSPGQGGRQPQHF
j_call: TRBJ1-1; cdr3_length: 13; v_call: TRBV18; clone_size: once; d_call: NA; cdr3_nt: TGTGCCAGCTCAGCGGACAGGAACACTGAAGCTTTCTTT; cdr3_aa: CASSADRNTEAFF
j_call: TRBJ1-2; cdr3_length: 15; v_call: TRBV27; clone_size: NA; d_call: NA; cdr3_nt: TGTGCCAGCAGTTTAGTGGCGACCCGGGACTATGGCTACACCTTC; cdr3_aa: CASSLVATRDYGYTF
j_call: TRBJ2-3; cdr3_length: 14; v_call: TRBV27; clone_size: NA; d_call: TRBD2; cdr3_nt: TGTGCCAGCAGTTTAGCGGGGGGCGCAGATACGCAGTATTTT; cdr3_aa: CASSLAGGADTQYF
j_call: TRBJ1-2; cdr3_length: 13; v_call: TRBV18; clone_size: NA; d_call: TRBD1; cdr3_nt: TGTGCCAGCTCATATAAGGGACAGGGAGTCGTCTCCTTC; cdr3_aa: CASSYKGQGVVSF
j_call: TRBJ1-2; cdr3_length: 14; v_call: TRBV18; clone_size: NA; d_call: NA; cdr3_nt: TGTGCCAGCTCACCCTCGACAGATCTTTATGGCTACACCTTC; cdr3_aa: CASSPSTDLYGYTF
j_call: TRBJ1-5; cdr3_length: 17; v_call: TRBV19; clone_size: NA; d_call: NA; cdr3_nt: TGTGCCAGTAGTACGACTTCGGGAACACGTAGCAATCAGCCCCAGCATTTT; cdr3_aa: CASSTTSGTRSNQPQHF
j_call: TRBJ2-3; cdr3_length: 15; v_call: TRBV18; clone_size: once; d_call: NA; cdr3_nt: TGTGCCAGCTCACCAATGGCGGCGAGCACAGATACGCAGTATTTT; cdr3_aa: CASSPMAASTDTQYF
j_call: TRBJ1-6; cdr3_length: 14; v_call: TRBV19; clone_size: NA; d_call: NA; cdr3_nt: TGTGCCAGTAGTACTAAGACAGGACATTCACCCCTCCACTTT; cdr3_aa: CASSTKTGHSPLHF
j_call: TRBJ2-1; cdr3_length: 16; v_call: TRBV28; clone_size: few; d_call: NA; cdr3_nt: TGTGCCAGCAGCGAGAGAGATCCCGGCGGTTACAATGAGCAGTTCTTC; cdr3_aa: CASSERDPGGYNEQFF
j_call: TRBJ2-2; cdr3_length: 14; v_call: TRBV4-2; clone_size: NA; d_call: TRBD1; cdr3_nt: TGTGCCAGCAGCCTCCGACAGGGTCCCGGGGAGCTGTTTTTT; cdr3_aa: CASSLRQGPGELFF
j_call: TRBJ2-2; cdr3_length: 17; v_call: TRBV5-1; clone_size: NA; d_call: TRBD1; cdr3_nt: TGCGCCAGCAGCTTGGAGCCAGGGGGACAACACACCGGGGAGCTGTTTTTT; cdr3_aa: CASSLEPGGQHTGELFF
j_call: TRBJ1-2; cdr3_length: 15; v_call: TRBV5-1; clone_size: once; d_call: NA; cdr3_nt: TGCGCCAGCAGACTCCATGACAGGACCTTTAATGGCTACACCTTC; cdr3_aa: CASRLHDRTFNGYTF
j_call: TRBJ2-3; cdr3_length: 15; v_call: TRBV21-1; clone_size: NA; d_call: NA; cdr3_nt: TGTGCCAGCCCTAGGGACAACCCGTCACCAGATACGCAGTATTTT; cdr3_aa: CASPRDNPSPDTQYF
j_call: TRBJ1-6; cdr3_length: 15; v_call: TRBV7-9; clone_size: NA; d_call: TRBD1; cdr3_nt: TGTTCCAGCAGCTTGGGGACAGTCTATAATTCACCCCTCCACTTT; cdr3_aa: CSSSLGTVYNSPLHF
j_call: TRBJ1-3; cdr3_length: 16; v_call: TRBV5-4; clone_size: NA; d_call: TRBD1; cdr3_nt: TGTGCCAGCAGCTTGGGACAGGGGGCATCTGGAAACACCATATATTTT; cdr3_aa: CASSLGQGASGNTIYF
j_call: TRBJ1-2; cdr3_length: 14; v_call: TRBV2; clone_size: NA; d_call: TRBD1; cdr3_nt: TGTGCCAGCAGGCCGGGACAGGGACACTATGGCTACACCTTC; cdr3_aa: CASRPGQGHYGYTF
j_call: TRBJ1-2; cdr3_length: 17; v_call: TRBV4-1; clone_size: NA; d_call: NA; cdr3_nt: TGCGCCAGCAGCCAAGATTGGCTTTCGGGGAGCAGCTATGGCTACACCTTC; cdr3_aa: CASSQDWLSGSSYGYTF
j_call: TRBJ2-1; cdr3_length: 16; v_call: TRBV10-1; clone_size: once; d_call: TRBD2; cdr3_nt: TGCGCCAGCAGCTTGGCTAGCGGGGGAAACTACAATGAGCAGTTCTTC; cdr3_aa: CASSLASGGNYNEQFF
j_call: TRBJ2-3; cdr3_length: 12; v_call: TRBV5-4; clone_size: once; d_call: NA; cdr3_nt: TGTGCCAGCAGCGGACTTGGGGATACGCAGTATTTT; cdr3_aa: CASSGLGDTQYF
j_call: TRBJ2-1; cdr3_length: 15; v_call: TRBV2; clone_size: NA; d_call: NA; cdr3_nt: TGTGCCAGCAGTTTGGGGCAGCTGAAAACCCATGAGCAGTTCTTC; cdr3_aa: CASSLGQLKTHEQFF
j_call: TRBJ2-7; cdr3_length: 16; v_call: TRBV7-9; clone_size: NA; d_call: TRBD1; cdr3_nt: TGTGCCAGCAGCTCGGGACAGGGGGTCGACAGGGACGAGCAGTACTTC; cdr3_aa: CASSSGQGVDRDEQYF
j_call: TRBJ1-2; cdr3_length: 13; v_call: TRBV10-3; clone_size: NA; d_call: TRBD1; cdr3_nt: TGTGCCATCAGTGACGACAGGGGGCAAGGCTACACCTTC; cdr3_aa: CAISDDRGQGYTF
j_call: TRBJ2-7; cdr3_length: 16; v_call: TRBV19; clone_size: NA; d_call: TRBD2; cdr3_nt: TGTGCCAGTAGTATTGTGACTAGCGGGGGAGCTTACGAGCAGTACTTC; cdr3_aa: CASSIVTSGGAYEQYF
j_call: TRBJ2-3; cdr3_length: 16; v_call: TRBV9; clone_size: NA; d_call: NA; cdr3_nt: TGTGCCAGCAGCGTAGGTCGGTGGGGGGTCACAGATACGCAGTATTTT; cdr3_aa: CASSVGRWGVTDTQYF
j_call: TRBJ2-7; cdr3_length: 14; v_call: TRBV11-2; clone_size: NA; d_call: NA; cdr3_nt: TGTGCCAGCAGCTTAGAGGGCAGCTCCTACGAGCAGTACTTC; cdr3_aa: CASSLEGSSYEQYF
j_call: TRBJ1-6; cdr3_length: 13; v_call: TRBV6-5; clone_size: NA; d_call: TRBD1; cdr3_nt: TGTGCCAGCAGCCGACAGGGAAATTCACCCCTCCACTTT; cdr3_aa: CASSRQGNSPLHF
j_call: TRBJ2-7; cdr3_length: 16; v_call: TRBV7-9; clone_size: NA; d_call: NA; cdr3_nt: TGTGCCAGCAGCTTAGCGCGGTCAGCGTCGTCCTACGAGCAGTACTTC; cdr3_aa: CASSLARSASSYEQYF
j_call: TRBJ2-2; cdr3_length: 14; v_call: TRBV7-6; clone_size: NA; d_call: NA; cdr3_nt: TGTGCCAGCAGCTTCGGGGACTTCACCGGGGAGCTGTTTTTT; cdr3_aa: CASSFGDFTGELFF
j_call: TRBJ2-3; cdr3_length: 18; v_call: TRBV6-4; clone_size: NA; d_call: TRBD2; cdr3_nt: TGTGCCAGCAGTGACATCTCCGGGACTAGGTACGGAACAGATACGCAGTATTTT; cdr3_aa: CASSDISGTRYGTDTQYF
j_call: TRBJ2-3; cdr3_length: 15; v_call: TRBV7-8; clone_size: once; d_call: NA; cdr3_nt: TGTGCCAGCAGCTTAGGACTCTCATACACAGATACGCAGTATTTT; cdr3_aa: CASSLGLSYTDTQYF
j_call: TRBJ2-7; cdr3_length: 11; v_call: TRBV6-1; clone_size: NA; d_call: NA; cdr3_nt: TGTGCCAGCAGGTACAGCTACGAGCAGTACTTC; cdr3_aa: CASRYSYEQYF
j_call: TRBJ1-5; cdr3_length: 17; v_call: TRBV12-1; clone_size: NA; d_call: NA; cdr3_nt: TGTGCCAGCAGCTCCCGTCGGGCAGGGGCTGGGAATCAGCCCCAGCATTTT; cdr3_aa: CASSSRRAGAGNQPQHF